Listed below are T cell receptor beta chains from one sample, sequenced in a study of long-term antiretroviral therapy in people with HIV. Produced via immunoSEQ multiplex PCR; TCRdb's table is partial and in-frame only. The table has roughly 45,000 clones, roughly four fifths seen once. The sample here was unsorted PBMCs, taken 0.8 years after starting antiretroviral therapy. These receptors were taken from a woman in her late teens or twenties with HIV. Each CDR3 is given with its conserved first and last residue. Fields, in order: D gene, V gene, J gene, clone size, CDR3 protein, CDR3 DNA. A D gene is named only where the DNA matches it firmly. Size is stated for part of the rows, as once, few or many counts, or as a class when the clone is expanded.

d_call: -; v_call: TRBV7-2; j_call: TRBJ2-5; clone_size: -; cdr3_aa: CASSFGRDRETQYF; cdr3_nt: TGTGCCAGCAGCTTCGGTAGGGATCGGGAGACCCAGTACTTC
d_call: TRBD1; v_call: TRBV5-1; j_call: TRBJ2-7; clone_size: -; cdr3_aa: CASSLEPGQGVYEQYF; cdr3_nt: TGCGCCAGCAGCTTGGAACCGGGACAGGGGGTCTACGAGCAGTACTTC
d_call: TRBD1; v_call: TRBV19; j_call: TRBJ1-5; clone_size: -; cdr3_aa: CAVTGDQPQHF; cdr3_nt: TGTGCCGTCACAGGGGATCAGCCCCAGCATTTT
d_call: -; v_call: TRBV28; j_call: TRBJ2-7; clone_size: -; cdr3_aa: CASSLSGRPERYEQYF; cdr3_nt: TGTGCCAGCAGTTTATCCGGACGCCCGGAACGCTACGAGCAGTACTTC
d_call: TRBD2; v_call: TRBV7-2; j_call: TRBJ2-1; clone_size: -; cdr3_aa: CASSGSGIMTNEQFF; cdr3_nt: TGTGCCAGCAGCGGAAGCGGGATCATGACTAATGAGCAGTTCTTC
d_call: -; v_call: TRBV7-2; j_call: TRBJ2-2; clone_size: -; cdr3_aa: CASSLSIAANTGELFF; cdr3_nt: TGTGCCAGCAGCTTAAGTATAGCGGCCAACACCGGGGAGCTGTTTTTT
d_call: -; v_call: TRBV23-1; j_call: TRBJ2-5; clone_size: -; cdr3_aa: CASSLPWGGGQETQYF; cdr3_nt: TGCGCCAGCAGTCTTCCCTGGGGAGGTGGACAAGAGACCCAGTACTTC
d_call: -; v_call: TRBV18; j_call: TRBJ1-1; clone_size: -; cdr3_aa: CASSPLPFGVGSEAFF; cdr3_nt: TGTGCCAGCTCACCACTACCCTTCGGGGTAGGGAGTGAAGCTTTCTTT
d_call: -; v_call: TRBV5-5; j_call: TRBJ1-1; clone_size: -; cdr3_aa: CASSWTVTNTAAFF; cdr3_nt: TGTGCCAGCAGCTGGACAGTTACAAACACTGCAGCTTTCTTT
d_call: TRBD2; v_call: TRBV11-1; j_call: TRBJ2-5; clone_size: -; cdr3_aa: CASSLASGRAEETQYF; cdr3_nt: TGTGCCAGCAGCTTAGCTAGCGGGAGGGCCGAAGAGACCCAGTACTTC
d_call: -; v_call: TRBV4-1; j_call: TRBJ1-5; clone_size: -; cdr3_aa: CASSPRDRSNQPQHF; cdr3_nt: TGCGCCAGCAGCCCCCGCGACAGGAGCAATCAGCCCCAGCATTTT
d_call: TRBD1; v_call: TRBV5-1; j_call: TRBJ2-7; clone_size: -; cdr3_aa: CASSLGQGAREQYF; cdr3_nt: TGCGCCAGCAGCTTGGGACAGGGGGCACGGGAGCAGTACTTC
d_call: TRBD2; v_call: TRBV7-9; j_call: TRBJ2-7; clone_size: -; cdr3_aa: CASSSTWAGAYEQYF; cdr3_nt: TGTGCCAGCAGTTCCACCTGGGCGGGAGCGTACGAGCAGTACTTC
d_call: -; v_call: TRBV6-6; j_call: TRBJ1-4; clone_size: -; cdr3_aa: CASIYHPTNEKLFF; cdr3_nt: TGTGCCAGCATCTACCATCCAACTAATGAAAAACTGTTTTTT
d_call: -; v_call: TRBV28; j_call: TRBJ2-1; clone_size: once; cdr3_aa: CASTLSSRNEQFF; cdr3_nt: TGTGCCAGCACCCTTTCGTCGCGAAATGAGCAGTTCTTC
d_call: -; v_call: TRBV28; j_call: TRBJ2-7; clone_size: -; cdr3_aa: CAPRRDSFSYEQYF; cdr3_nt: TGTGCCCCCAGGCGGGATTCCTTCTCCTACGAGCAGTACTTC
d_call: -; v_call: TRBV5-1; j_call: TRBJ2-3; clone_size: -; cdr3_aa: CASSFPTGKDSTDTQYF; cdr3_nt: TGCGCCAGCAGCTTCCCGACAGGCAAAGATTCCACAGATACGCAGTATTTT
d_call: TRBD1; v_call: TRBV5-1; j_call: TRBJ2-2; clone_size: -; cdr3_aa: CASSLLGQASTGELFF; cdr3_nt: TGCGCCAGCAGCTTGCTGGGACAGGCTAGCACCGGGGAGCTGTTTTTT
d_call: -; v_call: TRBV28; j_call: TRBJ1-2; clone_size: -; cdr3_aa: CASSFTGQGSYGYTF; cdr3_nt: TGTGCCAGCAGTTTCACAGGGCAGGGGAGCTATGGCTACACCTTC
d_call: TRBD2; v_call: TRBV28; j_call: TRBJ2-7; clone_size: -; cdr3_aa: CASSFLFAGLAGGEDYEQYF; cdr3_nt: TGTGCCAGCAGTTTTTTGTTTGCGGGACTAGCGGGAGGGGAAGACTACGAGCAGTACTTC
d_call: TRBD2; v_call: TRBV30; j_call: TRBJ2-3; clone_size: -; cdr3_aa: CAWSVRAGGRRTQYF; cdr3_nt: TGTGCCTGGAGTGTACGCGCGGGAGGGCGTAGGACGCAGTATTTT
d_call: -; v_call: TRBV5-6; j_call: TRBJ1-2; clone_size: -; cdr3_aa: CASSSDRVYGYTF; cdr3_nt: TGTGCCAGCAGCTCGGACAGAGTCTATGGCTACACCTTC
d_call: -; v_call: TRBV28; j_call: TRBJ1-2; clone_size: -; cdr3_aa: CASSLFGGTDGYTF; cdr3_nt: TGTGCCAGCAGTTTATTCGGGGGTACCGATGGCTACACCTTC
d_call: TRBD2; v_call: TRBV28; j_call: TRBJ2-5; clone_size: -; cdr3_aa: CASSFRLAGGITQYF; cdr3_nt: TGTGCCAGCAGTTTTAGGCTAGCGGGAGGGATTACCCAGTACTTC
d_call: TRBD2; v_call: TRBV9; j_call: TRBJ2-7; clone_size: -; cdr3_aa: CASSAGGEQYF; cdr3_nt: TGTGCCAGCAGCGCGGGGGGCGAGCAGTACTTC
d_call: TRBD2; v_call: TRBV7-3; j_call: TRBJ2-2; clone_size: -; cdr3_aa: CASSLRGSDGELFF; cdr3_nt: TGTGCCAGCAGCTTACGCGGGAGTGACGGGGAGCTGTTTTTT
d_call: -; v_call: TRBV6-5; j_call: TRBJ1-1; clone_size: -; cdr3_aa: CASSYSGENTEAFF; cdr3_nt: TGTGCCAGCAGTTACTCAGGAGAGAACACTGAAGCTTTCTTT
d_call: -; v_call: TRBV28; j_call: TRBJ1-1; clone_size: few; cdr3_aa: CASSQTVINAEAFF; cdr3_nt: TGTGCCAGCAGTCAAACTGTCATTAACGCTGAAGCTTTCTTT
d_call: TRBD2; v_call: TRBV28; j_call: TRBJ2-7; clone_size: once; cdr3_aa: CASLTSGSYEQYF; cdr3_nt: TGTGCCAGTCTGACTAGCGGGAGCTACGAGCAGTACTTC
d_call: TRBD1; v_call: TRBV5-1; j_call: TRBJ1-4; clone_size: once; cdr3_aa: CASSLDYRGWEKLFF; cdr3_nt: TGCGCCAGCAGCTTGGACTACAGGGGATGGGAAAAACTGTTTTTT
d_call: -; v_call: TRBV27; j_call: TRBJ2-7; clone_size: -; cdr3_aa: CASSQGLASYEQYF; cdr3_nt: TGTGCCAGCAGTCAAGGCCTAGCGAGCTACGAGCAGTACTTC
d_call: TRBD1; v_call: TRBV9; j_call: TRBJ2-5; clone_size: -; cdr3_aa: CASSAEGQGRETQYF; cdr3_nt: TGTGCCAGCAGCGCCGAAGGACAGGGGAGGGAGACCCAGTACTTC
d_call: TRBD2; v_call: TRBV27; j_call: TRBJ2-3; clone_size: -; cdr3_aa: CASSLRGGGRGKDTQYF; cdr3_nt: TGTGCCAGCAGTCTTAGGGGAGGCGGGAGGGGAAAAGATACGCAGTATTTT
d_call: -; v_call: TRBV5-6; j_call: TRBJ2-2; clone_size: -; cdr3_aa: CASSFRTLNTGELFF; cdr3_nt: TGTGCCAGCAGCTTTCGGACTTTGAACACCGGGGAGCTGTTTTTT
d_call: -; v_call: TRBV4-3; j_call: TRBJ2-7; clone_size: -; cdr3_aa: CASSQDWRDPTEQYF; cdr3_nt: TGCGCCAGCAGCCAAGACTGGCGGGATCCCACCGAGCAGTACTTC
d_call: -; v_call: TRBV7-9; j_call: TRBJ2-6; clone_size: -; cdr3_aa: CASSPDSGANVLTF; cdr3_nt: TGTGCCAGCAGCCCGGACTCTGGGGCCAACGTCCTGACTTTC